Listed below are T cell receptor beta chains from one sample, sequenced in a study of shared clonotypes between healthy human individuals. Data came from immunoSEQ multiplex PCR; TCRdb stores just in-frame clones and leaves some out. Of about 2.1 million clones in the sample, just over 90% are singletons; the top ten hold about 1.7%. Sample: naive CD8+ T cells from PBMCs. The receptors were sampled from a man in his late teens or twenties in good health. Some clones in this sample may be carry-over from other donors' samples. Both conserved end residues are part of each CDR3. A D gene is named only where the DNA matches it firmly. The size entry is marked missing in some rows and otherwise reads once, few, many or a size class.

D gene: NA
J gene: TRBJ2-1
clone size: NA
V gene: TRBV19
CDR3 DNA: TGTGCCACGTACTACAATGAGCAGTTCTTC
CDR3 protein: CATYYNEQFF

D gene: NA
J gene: TRBJ2-5
clone size: NA
V gene: TRBV2
CDR3 DNA: TGTGCCAGCAGTGATGGTCAGGGAGTTTACCAAGAGACCCAGTACTTC
CDR3 protein: CASSDGQGVYQETQYF

D gene: NA
J gene: TRBJ2-1
clone size: NA
V gene: TRBV29-1
CDR3 DNA: TGCAGCCCTTCTGGTCCCAATGAGCAGTTCTTC
CDR3 protein: CSPSGPNEQFF

D gene: NA
J gene: TRBJ2-7
clone size: NA
V gene: TRBV6-1
CDR3 DNA: TGTGCCAGCAGTGAGGTAGCGGCGACCTACGAGCAGTACTTC
CDR3 protein: CASSEVAATYEQYF

D gene: TRBD1
J gene: TRBJ2-1
clone size: NA
V gene: TRBV7-9
CDR3 DNA: TGTGCCAGCAGCCCGCGGACAGGGAGCGATGAGCAGTTCTTC
CDR3 protein: CASSPRTGSDEQFF

D gene: NA
J gene: TRBJ1-2
clone size: NA
V gene: TRBV14
CDR3 DNA: TGTGCCAGCAGCCAAGACGGTAGGGCAGCGGTTAACTATGGCTACACCTTC
CDR3 protein: CASSQDGRAAVNYGYTF

D gene: TRBD1
J gene: TRBJ1-5
clone size: NA
V gene: TRBV19
CDR3 DNA: TGTGCCAGTAGCCTCGGGACAGGTAGAATTCAGCCCCAGCATTTT
CDR3 protein: CASSLGTGRIQPQHF

D gene: NA
J gene: TRBJ2-1
clone size: NA
V gene: TRBV4-2
CDR3 DNA: TGTGCCAGCAGCCAGCCCTCCGGTGGGCGAGAGCAGTTCTTC
CDR3 protein: CASSQPSGGREQFF

D gene: NA
J gene: TRBJ1-4
clone size: NA
V gene: TRBV5-1
CDR3 DNA: TGCGCCAGCAGCTTTCTCGCTCGGGACTGGAATGAAAAACTGTTTTTT
CDR3 protein: CASSFLARDWNEKLFF

D gene: TRBD1
J gene: TRBJ2-3
clone size: NA
V gene: TRBV7-8
CDR3 DNA: TGTGCCAGCAGCTCAGCCGGGACAGGCACAGATACGCAGTATTTT
CDR3 protein: CASSSAGTGTDTQYF

D gene: TRBD1
J gene: TRBJ2-7
clone size: NA
V gene: TRBV27
CDR3 DNA: TGTGCCAGCCGAACATTTACAGGGGGCACCTACGAGCAGTACTTC
CDR3 protein: CASRTFTGGTYEQYF

D gene: TRBD1
J gene: TRBJ2-2
clone size: NA
V gene: TRBV4-1
CDR3 DNA: TGCGCCAGCAGCCCGACAGGGATTTCCGGGGAGCTGTTTTTT
CDR3 protein: CASSPTGISGELFF

D gene: NA
J gene: TRBJ2-3
clone size: NA
V gene: TRBV19
CDR3 DNA: TGTGCCAGTAGTGCTCGCACAGATACGCAGTATTTT
CDR3 protein: CASSARTDTQYF

D gene: NA
J gene: TRBJ1-1
clone size: NA
V gene: TRBV5-1
CDR3 DNA: TGCGCCAGCAGCCAGGGACGGATGAACACTGAAGCTTTCTTT
CDR3 protein: CASSQGRMNTEAFF

D gene: TRBD1
J gene: TRBJ1-2
clone size: NA
V gene: TRBV4-1
CDR3 DNA: TGCGCCAGCAGCATAAACAGGGGACTCGGGGGCTACACCTTC
CDR3 protein: CASSINRGLGGYTF

D gene: TRBD1
J gene: TRBJ1-1
clone size: NA
V gene: TRBV7-9
CDR3 DNA: TGTGCCAGCAGCTCGACCAGAGACAGGGCTCCTCAGGCTAACACTGAAGCTTTCTTT
CDR3 protein: CASSSTRDRAPQANTEAFF

D gene: TRBD1
J gene: TRBJ1-4
clone size: NA
V gene: TRBV27
CDR3 DNA: TGTGCCAGCAGTTTATCCGGGACAGCTAATGAAAAACTGTTTTTT
CDR3 protein: CASSLSGTANEKLFF

D gene: TRBD1
J gene: TRBJ1-5
clone size: NA
V gene: TRBV7-6
CDR3 DNA: TGTGCCAGCAGTCGCGGGACAGGGCGCAATCAGCCCCAGCATTTT
CDR3 protein: CASSRGTGRNQPQHF

D gene: NA
J gene: TRBJ2-7
clone size: NA
V gene: TRBV10-2
CDR3 DNA: TGCGCCAGCAGTGAGTCCGGGGGCCTCCTGCAAGCCGAGCAGTACTTC
CDR3 protein: CASSESGGLLQAEQYF

D gene: TRBD1
J gene: TRBJ1-2
clone size: NA
V gene: TRBV27
CDR3 DNA: TGTGCCAGCAGTCCCCGGGACAGGGCATACGGCTACACCTTC
CDR3 protein: CASSPRDRAYGYTF

D gene: NA
J gene: TRBJ2-5
clone size: NA
V gene: TRBV28
CDR3 DNA: TGTGCCAGCAGTTTCTGGAGGGGCACTAGCCCGGAGACCCAGTACTTC
CDR3 protein: CASSFWRGTSPETQYF

D gene: TRBD1
J gene: TRBJ2-7
clone size: NA
V gene: TRBV2
CDR3 DNA: TGTGCCAGCAGTGAGTTTGCGAGACAGGGATTGTACGAGCAGTACTTC
CDR3 protein: CASSEFARQGLYEQYF

D gene: NA
J gene: TRBJ1-1
clone size: NA
V gene: TRBV19
CDR3 DNA: TGTGCCAGTACGCCAGGGGCAGAGAACACTGAAGCTTTCTTT
CDR3 protein: CASTPGAENTEAFF

D gene: NA
J gene: TRBJ1-3
clone size: once
V gene: TRBV6-6
CDR3 DNA: TGTGCCAGCAGACCCGACATAAACACCATATATTTT
CDR3 protein: CASRPDINTIYF

D gene: NA
J gene: TRBJ2-7
clone size: NA
V gene: TRBV29-1
CDR3 DNA: TGCAGCGTTGAAGATCGGCAGGGGTCCTACGAGCAGTACTTC
CDR3 protein: CSVEDRQGSYEQYF

D gene: NA
J gene: TRBJ1-1
clone size: NA
V gene: TRBV2
CDR3 DNA: TGTGCCACCGATAGGAACACTGAAGCTTTCTTT
CDR3 protein: CATDRNTEAFF

D gene: NA
J gene: TRBJ2-7
clone size: NA
V gene: TRBV4-1
CDR3 DNA: TGCGCCAGCAGCCTCTCGGACTCCAGCTCCTACGAGCAGTACTTC
CDR3 protein: CASSLSDSSSYEQYF

D gene: NA
J gene: TRBJ2-1
clone size: NA
V gene: TRBV7-9
CDR3 DNA: TGTGCCAGCGGTATGAAGGGTGTACGAGCTCGGCAGTTCTTC
CDR3 protein: CASGMKGVRARQFF

D gene: TRBD1
J gene: TRBJ2-1
clone size: NA
V gene: TRBV5-8
CDR3 DNA: TGTGCCAGCAGCTCGCCAGGGGGTGAGCAGTTCTTC
CDR3 protein: CASSSPGGEQFF

D gene: TRBD2
J gene: TRBJ2-2
clone size: NA
V gene: TRBV27
CDR3 DNA: TGTGCCAGCAGTGCGCCTAGCGGGAGTGTGGGTCGTACCGGGGAGCTGTTTTTT
CDR3 protein: CASSAPSGSVGRTGELFF

D gene: NA
J gene: TRBJ2-2
clone size: NA
V gene: TRBV12-5
CDR3 DNA: TGTGCTAGTGGTTTGTCAGTCCGGGGGACCGGGGAGCTGTTTTTT
CDR3 protein: CASGLSVRGTGELFF

D gene: TRBD1
J gene: TRBJ2-7
clone size: NA
V gene: TRBV5-4
CDR3 DNA: TGTGCCAGCAGCTCCGGACAGGGGGGCTACGAGCAGTACTTC
CDR3 protein: CASSSGQGGYEQYF

D gene: NA
J gene: TRBJ1-1
clone size: NA
V gene: TRBV27
CDR3 DNA: TGTGCCAGCAGTCTGGGCCTGGTGGGGAACACTGAAGCTTTCTTT
CDR3 protein: CASSLGLVGNTEAFF

D gene: NA
J gene: TRBJ1-4
clone size: NA
V gene: TRBV25-1
CDR3 DNA: TGTGCCAGCAGTGAATTGGGGGAGATGGATGAAAAACTGTTTTTT
CDR3 protein: CASSELGEMDEKLFF

D gene: NA
J gene: TRBJ2-1
clone size: NA
V gene: TRBV13
CDR3 DNA: TGTGCCAGCAGCTTAACGGGAAGGGGGTACAATGAGCAGTTCTTC
CDR3 protein: CASSLTGRGYNEQFF

D gene: NA
J gene: TRBJ2-1
clone size: once
V gene: TRBV27
CDR3 DNA: TGTGCCAGCAGTTTGGGCTGGTCTTTGTATGAGCAGTTCTTC
CDR3 protein: CASSLGWSLYEQFF

D gene: NA
J gene: TRBJ2-2
clone size: NA
V gene: TRBV5-6
CDR3 DNA: TGTGCCAGCAGCTTGGCTGGCGGGGAGCTGTTTTTT
CDR3 protein: CASSLAGGELFF

D gene: NA
J gene: TRBJ2-7
clone size: NA
V gene: TRBV11-2
CDR3 DNA: TGTGCCAGCAGCTTGATTACGGGACCGACGGGTGAGCAGTACTTC
CDR3 protein: CASSLITGPTGEQYF

D gene: NA
J gene: TRBJ2-2
clone size: NA
V gene: TRBV5-1
CDR3 DNA: TGCGCCAGCAGCTTGGGACGGTACACCGGGGAGCTGTTTTTT
CDR3 protein: CASSLGRYTGELFF

D gene: NA
J gene: TRBJ1-4
clone size: NA
V gene: TRBV11-2
CDR3 DNA: TGTGCCAGCAGATCGTTTGGTGAAAAACTGTTTTTT
CDR3 protein: CASRSFGEKLFF

D gene: TRBD1
J gene: TRBJ2-7
clone size: NA
V gene: TRBV7-9
CDR3 DNA: TGTGCCAGCAGCTTTCCGGGACAGGGGAGATACGAGCAGTACTTC
CDR3 protein: CASSFPGQGRYEQYF

D gene: NA
J gene: TRBJ2-3
clone size: NA
V gene: TRBV27
CDR3 DNA: TGTGCCAGCAGTTTAACGCCCAGGGTTGGCACAGATACGCAGTATTTT
CDR3 protein: CASSLTPRVGTDTQYF

D gene: TRBD2
J gene: TRBJ2-3
clone size: NA
V gene: TRBV9
CDR3 DNA: TGTGCCAGCTCAGCGGGAGGACCAGGCACAGATACGCAGTATTTT
CDR3 protein: CASSAGGPGTDTQYF

D gene: NA
J gene: TRBJ2-2
clone size: NA
V gene: TRBV6-5
CDR3 DNA: TGTGCCAGCAGTTACACCCGGGTCCCCGGGGAGCTGTTTTTT
CDR3 protein: CASSYTRVPGELFF

D gene: NA
J gene: TRBJ2-7
clone size: NA
V gene: TRBV5-1
CDR3 DNA: TGCGCCAGCAGCTTGTCTAGTGGACAGAGGTTCTCCTACGAGCAGTACTTC
CDR3 protein: CASSLSSGQRFSYEQYF

D gene: TRBD2
J gene: TRBJ2-2
clone size: NA
V gene: TRBV15
CDR3 DNA: TGTGCCACCAGCAGACCCCCTGGGACTAGCGGGAGATCTAACACCGGGGAGCTGTTTTTT
CDR3 protein: CATSRPPGTSGRSNTGELFF

D gene: NA
J gene: TRBJ2-1
clone size: NA
V gene: TRBV12-5
CDR3 DNA: TGTGCTAGTGGTTTAGGAGGGTCCATCGATGAGCAGTTCTTC
CDR3 protein: CASGLGGSIDEQFF

D gene: NA
J gene: TRBJ2-7
clone size: NA
V gene: TRBV27
CDR3 DNA: TGTGCCAGCAGTTTATATACGGAGCGGCCCTACGAGCAGTACTTC
CDR3 protein: CASSLYTERPYEQYF

D gene: TRBD2
J gene: TRBJ2-7
clone size: NA
V gene: TRBV6-1
CDR3 DNA: TGTGCCAGCAGAGAATCGAGAGTAGGGCTAGCGGGAAAGAATGAGCAGTACTTC
CDR3 protein: CASRESRVGLAGKNEQYF

D gene: TRBD2
J gene: TRBJ2-2
clone size: NA
V gene: TRBV27
CDR3 DNA: TGTGCCAGCAGTTTAGAAGGACTAGCGGGATGGGAGCTGTTTTTT
CDR3 protein: CASSLEGLAGWELFF

D gene: TRBD2
J gene: TRBJ2-7
clone size: few
V gene: TRBV9
CDR3 DNA: TGTGCCAGCAGCGTCTCAAGCGGGGAGAACTACGAGCAGTACTTC
CDR3 protein: CASSVSSGENYEQYF

D gene: NA
J gene: TRBJ1-1
clone size: NA
V gene: TRBV27
CDR3 DNA: TGTGCCAGCAGTTCCTCAGGCAGGGTTGGTTCGGCTTTCTTT
CDR3 protein: CASSSSGRVGSAFF